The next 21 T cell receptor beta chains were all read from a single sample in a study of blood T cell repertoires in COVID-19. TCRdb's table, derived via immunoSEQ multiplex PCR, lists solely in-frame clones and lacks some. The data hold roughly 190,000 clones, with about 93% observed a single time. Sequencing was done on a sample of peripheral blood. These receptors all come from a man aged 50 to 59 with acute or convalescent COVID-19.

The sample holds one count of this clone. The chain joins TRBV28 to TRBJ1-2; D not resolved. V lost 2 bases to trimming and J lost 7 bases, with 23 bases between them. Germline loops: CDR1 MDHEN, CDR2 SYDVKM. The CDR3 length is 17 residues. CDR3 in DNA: TGTGCCAGCAGTTTAGCCCAAGGCGCCGGGAGTGAGAGTGGCTACACCTTC. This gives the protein CASSLAQGAGSESGYTF.

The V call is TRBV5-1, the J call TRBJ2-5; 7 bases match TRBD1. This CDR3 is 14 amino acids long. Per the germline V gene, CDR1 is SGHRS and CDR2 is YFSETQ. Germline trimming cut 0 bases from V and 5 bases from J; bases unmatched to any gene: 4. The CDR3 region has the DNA TGCGCCAGCAGCTTGGGCAGGGGGAAGGAGACCCAGTACTTC. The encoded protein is CASSLGRGKETQYF.

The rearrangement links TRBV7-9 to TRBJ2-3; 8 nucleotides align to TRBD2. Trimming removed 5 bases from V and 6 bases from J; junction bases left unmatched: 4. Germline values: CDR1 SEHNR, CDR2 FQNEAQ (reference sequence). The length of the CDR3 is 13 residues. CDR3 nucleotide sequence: TGTGCCAGCAGCCCGGGGGGGCCGGATACGCAGTATTTT. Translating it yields CASSPGGPDTQYF.

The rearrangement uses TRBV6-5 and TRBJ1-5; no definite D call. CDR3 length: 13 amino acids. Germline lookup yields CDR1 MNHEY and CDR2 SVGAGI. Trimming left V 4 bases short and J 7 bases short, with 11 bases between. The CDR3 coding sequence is TGTGCCAGCAGTTCCGCTGGAGAACAGCCCCAGCATTTT. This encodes CASSSAGEQPQHF.

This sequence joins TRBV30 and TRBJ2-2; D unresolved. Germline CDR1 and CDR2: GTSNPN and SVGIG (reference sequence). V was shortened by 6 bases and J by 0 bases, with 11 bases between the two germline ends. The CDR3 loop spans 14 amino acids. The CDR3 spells CACRRQPNTGELFF. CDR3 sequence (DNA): TGTGCCTGCAGGCGCCAGCCGAACACCGGGGAGCTGTTTTTT.

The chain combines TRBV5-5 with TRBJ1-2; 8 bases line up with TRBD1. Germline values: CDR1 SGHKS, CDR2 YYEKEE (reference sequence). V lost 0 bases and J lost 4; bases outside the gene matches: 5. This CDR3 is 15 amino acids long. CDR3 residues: CASSLEGQGSYGYTF. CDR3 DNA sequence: TGTGCCAGCAGCTTGGAAGGACAGGGCAGCTATGGCTACACCTTC.

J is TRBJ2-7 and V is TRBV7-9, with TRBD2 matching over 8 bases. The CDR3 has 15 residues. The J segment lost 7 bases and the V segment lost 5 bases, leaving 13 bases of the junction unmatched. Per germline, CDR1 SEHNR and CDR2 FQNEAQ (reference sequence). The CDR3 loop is CASSASGLASGEQYF. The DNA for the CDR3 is TGTGCCAGCAGCGCGTCCGGACTAGCTTCCGGAGAGCAGTACTTC.

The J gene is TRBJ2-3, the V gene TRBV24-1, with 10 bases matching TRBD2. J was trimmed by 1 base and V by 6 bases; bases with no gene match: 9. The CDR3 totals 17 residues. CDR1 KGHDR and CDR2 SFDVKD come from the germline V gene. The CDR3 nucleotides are TGTGCCACCAGTAACCCGGGGCTAGCGGGGGGCACAGATACGCAGTATTTT. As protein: CATSNPGLAGGTDTQYF.

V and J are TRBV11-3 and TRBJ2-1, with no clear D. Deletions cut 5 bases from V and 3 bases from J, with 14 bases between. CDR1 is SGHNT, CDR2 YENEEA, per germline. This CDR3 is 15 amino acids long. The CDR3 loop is CASSPNAVDYNEQFF. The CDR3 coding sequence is TGTGCCAGCAGCCCAAACGCGGTTGACTACAATGAGCAGTTCTTC.

The CDR3 sequence: CAWSFGTGALYEQYF. CDR3 coding DNA: TGTGCCTGGAGTTTTGGGACAGGGGCTTTGTACGAGCAGTACTTC. This rearrangement joins TRBV30 to TRBJ2-7; 10 nucleotides align to TRBD1. Unmatched junction bases numbered 8, after V lost 2 bases and J lost 4 bases. CDR3 length: 15 residues. The germline CDR1 and CDR2 sequences are GTSNPN and SVGIG (reference sequence).

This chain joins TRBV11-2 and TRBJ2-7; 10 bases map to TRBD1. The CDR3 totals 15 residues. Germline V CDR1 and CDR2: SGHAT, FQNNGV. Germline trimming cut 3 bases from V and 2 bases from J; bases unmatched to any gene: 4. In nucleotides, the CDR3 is TGTGCCAGCAGCTTCGGGACAGGGGTGACCTACGAGCAGTACTTC. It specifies CASSFGTGVTYEQYF.

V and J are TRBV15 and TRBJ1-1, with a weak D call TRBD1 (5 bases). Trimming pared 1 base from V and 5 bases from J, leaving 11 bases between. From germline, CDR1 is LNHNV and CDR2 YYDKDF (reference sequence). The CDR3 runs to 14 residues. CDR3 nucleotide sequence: TGTGCCACCAGCAGAGTCGGGGCGGGAACTGAAGCTTTCTTT. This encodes CATSRVGAGTEAFF.

CDR3 protein: CASRRPADTQYF. The CDR3, as DNA: TGTGCCAGCAGGCGGCCCGCAGATACGCAGTATTTT. J is TRBJ2-3 and V is TRBV7-9, with D unclear. Germline CDR1 reads SEHNR; CDR2 reads FQNEAQ (reference sequence). Trimming stripped 6 bases from V and 4 bases from J, with 8 bases between. The CDR3 has 12 residues.

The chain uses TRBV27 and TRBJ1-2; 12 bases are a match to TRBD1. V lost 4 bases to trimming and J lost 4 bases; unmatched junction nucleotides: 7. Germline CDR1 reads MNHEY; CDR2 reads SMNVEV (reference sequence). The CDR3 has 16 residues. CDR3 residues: CASSWGQGAGVYGYTF. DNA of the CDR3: TGTGCCAGCAGTTGGGGACAGGGGGCGGGTGTCTATGGCTACACCTTC.

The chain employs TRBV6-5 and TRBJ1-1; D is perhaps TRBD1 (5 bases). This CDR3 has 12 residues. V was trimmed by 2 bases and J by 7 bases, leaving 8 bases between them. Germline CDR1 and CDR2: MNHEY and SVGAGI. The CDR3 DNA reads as TGTGCCAGCAGTTACCGGGGGAGTGAAGCTTTCTTT. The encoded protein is CASSYRGSEAFF.

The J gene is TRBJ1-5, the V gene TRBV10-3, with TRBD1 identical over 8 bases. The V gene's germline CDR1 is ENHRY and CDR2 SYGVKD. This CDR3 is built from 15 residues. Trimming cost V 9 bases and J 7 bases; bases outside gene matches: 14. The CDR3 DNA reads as TGTGCCATTACAGGGGGAGGATCGGAGTGGCAGCCCCAGCATTTT. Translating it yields CAITGGGSEWQPQHF.

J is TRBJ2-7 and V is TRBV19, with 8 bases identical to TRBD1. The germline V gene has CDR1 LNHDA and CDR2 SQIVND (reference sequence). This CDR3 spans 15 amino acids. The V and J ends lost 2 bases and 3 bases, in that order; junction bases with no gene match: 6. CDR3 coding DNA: TGTGCCAGTAGTATAACAGGGGGGCAGAACTACGAGCAGTACTTC. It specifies CASSITGGQNYEQYF.

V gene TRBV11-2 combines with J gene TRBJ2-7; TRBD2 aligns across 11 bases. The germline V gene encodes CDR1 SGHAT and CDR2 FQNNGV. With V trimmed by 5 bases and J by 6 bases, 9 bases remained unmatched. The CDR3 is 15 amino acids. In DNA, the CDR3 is TGTGCCAGCAGCCCACCTAGCGGGAGGTCCCGCGAGCAGTACTTC. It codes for CASSPPSGRSREQYF. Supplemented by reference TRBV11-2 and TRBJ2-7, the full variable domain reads EAGVAQSPRYKIIEKRQSVAFWCNPISGHATLYWYQQILGQGPKLLIQFQNNGVVDDSQLPKDRFSAERLKGVDSTLKIQPAKLEDSAVYLCASSPPSGRSREQYFGPGTRLTVT.

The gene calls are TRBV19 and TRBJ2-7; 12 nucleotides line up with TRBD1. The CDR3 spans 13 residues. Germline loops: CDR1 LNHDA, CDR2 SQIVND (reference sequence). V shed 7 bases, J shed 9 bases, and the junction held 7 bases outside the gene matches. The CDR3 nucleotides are TGTGCCAGTAAGGGGACAGGGGGCCGTCGGCAGTACTTC. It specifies CASKGTGGRRQYF.

The CDR3 nucleotides read TGTGCCAGCAGCCAAGAAACTAGCGGACGGGGGGAGACCCAGTACTTC. Translated, it gives CASSQETSGRGETQYF. The chain joins TRBV4-2 to TRBJ2-5; 8 bases align to TRBD2. Germline-derived CDR1 and CDR2 are LGHNA and YNFKEQ. This CDR3 comprises 16 residues. J gave up 5 bases and V 0 bases, and 8 bases lay outside the gene matches.

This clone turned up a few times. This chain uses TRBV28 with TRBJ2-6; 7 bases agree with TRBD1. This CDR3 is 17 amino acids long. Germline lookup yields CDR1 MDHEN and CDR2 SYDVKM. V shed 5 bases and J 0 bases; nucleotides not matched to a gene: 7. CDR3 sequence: CASSTHHRGSGANVLTF. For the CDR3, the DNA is TGTGCCAGCAGTACCCATCACAGGGGCTCTGGGGCCAACGTCCTGACTTTC.